Included here is one T cell receptor (beta chain) sequence, with context. Its antigen is still unknown. All donors were healthy HIV-negative adults lacking recent acute infections or vaccinations. These data come from a study of shared clonotypes between healthy human individuals. General study points: Clonotypes shared by all four donors outscored non-shared clonotypes in generation probability.

Produced via immunoSEQ multiplex PCR; TCRdb's table is partial and in-frame only. The table shows approximately 2.5 million clones, with approximately 93% occurring only once. The clonotype comes from a man aged 18 to 30 in good health. Some clones in this sample may be carry-over from other donors' samples. The specimen sequenced was naive CD4+ T cells from PBMCs. Subset here: CD45RA+ positively selected.

CDR3 sequence: CASSLWTTGKTTEAFF. Written as DNA, the CDR3 is TGTGCCAGCAGTTTATGGACCACAGGGAAAACAACTGAAGCTTTCTTT. The V call is TRBV28, the J call TRBJ1-1, with D perhaps matching TRBD1 (6 bases). Germline lookup yields CDR1 MDHEN and CDR2 SYDVKM. The CDR3 loop spans 16 amino acids. V lost 0 bases, J lost 5 bases, and 16 bases lay in between.